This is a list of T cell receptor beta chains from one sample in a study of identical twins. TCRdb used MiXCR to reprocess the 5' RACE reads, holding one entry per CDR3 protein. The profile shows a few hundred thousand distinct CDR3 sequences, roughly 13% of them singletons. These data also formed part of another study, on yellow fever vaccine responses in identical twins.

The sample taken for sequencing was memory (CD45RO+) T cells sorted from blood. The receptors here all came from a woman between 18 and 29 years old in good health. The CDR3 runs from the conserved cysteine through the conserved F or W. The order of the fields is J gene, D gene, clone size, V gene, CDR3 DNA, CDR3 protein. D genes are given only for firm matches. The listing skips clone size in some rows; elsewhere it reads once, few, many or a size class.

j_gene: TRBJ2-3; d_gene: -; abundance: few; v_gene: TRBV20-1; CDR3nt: TGCAGTGCTAGACCCAGACTCCAGCCTGGTCCAGATACGCAGTATTTT; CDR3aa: CSARPRLQPGPDTQYF
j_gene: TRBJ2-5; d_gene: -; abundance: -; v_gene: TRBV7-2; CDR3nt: TGTGCCAGCAGCTTATCCGGTTCCGGGCCAGTTGAAACCCAGTACTTC; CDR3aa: CASSLSGSGPVETQYF
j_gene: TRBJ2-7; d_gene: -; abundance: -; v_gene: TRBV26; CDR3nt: TGTGCCAGCAGTTCATCGGGACTAGCGGGATATGGCCTCTACGAGCAGTACTTC; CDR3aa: CASSSSGLAGYGLYEQYF
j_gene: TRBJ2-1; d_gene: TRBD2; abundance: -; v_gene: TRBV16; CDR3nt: TGTGCCAGCACTGCGGGGGGGCCCCTGAGTGAGCAGTTCTTC; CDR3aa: CASTAGGPLSEQFF
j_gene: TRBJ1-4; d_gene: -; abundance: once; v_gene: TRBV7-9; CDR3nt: TGTGCCAGCAGCTCCCAAAGGACAGCCCCCGAAAAACTGTTTTTT; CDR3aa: CASSSQRTAPEKLFF
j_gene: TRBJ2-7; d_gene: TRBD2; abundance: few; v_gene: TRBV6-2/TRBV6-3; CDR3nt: TGTGCCAGCAGTTCACCCACTAGCGGACCTTACGAGCAGTACTTC; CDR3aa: CASSSPTSGPYEQYF
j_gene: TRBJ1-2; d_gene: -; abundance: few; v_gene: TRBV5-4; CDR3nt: TGTGCCAGCAGCTTGGCCCCTGCGGGGGCGGACTATGGCTACACCTTC; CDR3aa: CASSLAPAGADYGYTF
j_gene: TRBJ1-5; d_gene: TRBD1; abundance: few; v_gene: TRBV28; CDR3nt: TGTGCCAGCAGTCCCCCAGGGGGGGGCAATCAGCCCCAGCATTTT; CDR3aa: CASSPPGGGNQPQHF
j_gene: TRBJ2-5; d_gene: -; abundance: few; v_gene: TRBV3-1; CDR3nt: TGTGCCAGCAGCCAAGAGTGGGGCGCGGAGACCCAGTACTTC; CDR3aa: CASSQEWGAETQYF
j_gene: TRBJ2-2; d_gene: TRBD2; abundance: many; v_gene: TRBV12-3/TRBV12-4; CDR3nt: TGTGCCAGCAGGAAAGCGGGGGGGAACACCGGGGAGCTGTTTTTT; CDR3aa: CASRKAGGNTGELFF
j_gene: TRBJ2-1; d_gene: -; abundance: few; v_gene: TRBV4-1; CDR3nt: TGCGCCAGCAGCCAAGGGCTAGTCAATGAGCAGTTCTTC; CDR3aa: CASSQGLVNEQFF
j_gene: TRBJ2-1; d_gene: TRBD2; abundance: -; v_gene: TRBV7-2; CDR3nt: TGTGCCAGCTTCTCCGTGGTAGCGGGAGATAGGATCTCCTACAATGAGCAGTTCTTC; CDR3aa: CASFSVVAGDRISYNEQFF
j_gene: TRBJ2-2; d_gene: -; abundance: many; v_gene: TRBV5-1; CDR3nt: TGCGCCAGCAGCTTTGGGGATTGGAACACCGGGGAGCTGTTTTTT; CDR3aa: CASSFGDWNTGELFF
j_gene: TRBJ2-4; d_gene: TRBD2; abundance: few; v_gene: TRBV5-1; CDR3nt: TGCGCCAGCAGCGAGACTAGCGGGGGACCGAAAAACATTCAGTACTTC; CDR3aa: CASSETSGGPKNIQYF
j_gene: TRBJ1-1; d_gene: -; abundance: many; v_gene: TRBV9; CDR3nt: TGTGCCAGCAGCCCTCAAATGGGGACGGTGAACACTGAAGCTTTCTTT; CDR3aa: CASSPQMGTVNTEAFF
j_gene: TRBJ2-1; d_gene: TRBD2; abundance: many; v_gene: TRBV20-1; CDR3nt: TGCAGTGCTAGTGGGGGGCCCGGGACTAGCGGTCCGGAGCCTTACAATGAGCAGTTCTTC; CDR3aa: CSASGGPGTSGPEPYNEQFF
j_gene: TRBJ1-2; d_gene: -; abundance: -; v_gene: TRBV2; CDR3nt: TGTGCCTGCCGACCAGGTCCAAACTATGGCTACACCTTC; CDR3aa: CACRPGPNYGYTF
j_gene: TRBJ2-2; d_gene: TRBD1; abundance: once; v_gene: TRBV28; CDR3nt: TGTGCCAGCAGTCCGACAGGGGTTAACACCGGGGAGCTGTTTTTT; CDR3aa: CASSPTGVNTGELFF
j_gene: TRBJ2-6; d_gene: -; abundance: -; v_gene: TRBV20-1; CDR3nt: TGCAGTGCTCCACAAGTGGGGGCCAACGTCCTGACTTTC; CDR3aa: CSAPQVGANVLTF
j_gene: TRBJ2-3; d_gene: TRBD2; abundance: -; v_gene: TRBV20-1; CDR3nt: TGCAGTGCTAGAGTAGGCCTAGCGGGAGCGGATACGCAGTATTTT; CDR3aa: CSARVGLAGADTQYF
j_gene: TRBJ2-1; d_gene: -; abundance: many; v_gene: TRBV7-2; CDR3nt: TGTGCCAGCAGCTTCTCCTACAATGAGCAGTTCTTC; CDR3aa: CASSFSYNEQFF
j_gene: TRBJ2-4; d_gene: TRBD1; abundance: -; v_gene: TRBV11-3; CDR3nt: TGTGCCAGCAGCTTAGGCGGGACAGGCGACATTCAGTACTTC; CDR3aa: CASSLGGTGDIQYF
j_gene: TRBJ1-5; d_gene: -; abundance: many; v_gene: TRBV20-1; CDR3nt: TGCAGTGCTAGAGATGGAGGGGCGGGGGGTAGCAATCAGCCCCAGCATTTT; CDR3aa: CSARDGGAGGSNQPQHF
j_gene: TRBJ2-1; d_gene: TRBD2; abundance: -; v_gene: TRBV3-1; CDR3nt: TGTGCCAGCAGCCTTGGGACTAGCGGGGGGGCCTTGCAGTTCTTC; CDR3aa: CASSLGTSGGALQFF
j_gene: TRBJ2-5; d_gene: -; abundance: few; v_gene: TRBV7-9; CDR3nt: TGTGCCAGCAGCGGACGGGACCCAAAAGGGGCTTCAGAGACCCAGTACTTC; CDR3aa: CASSGRDPKGASETQYF
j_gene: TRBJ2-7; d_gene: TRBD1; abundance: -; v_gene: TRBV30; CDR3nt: TGTGCCTGGAACAGACAGGGCCCTAACGAGCAGTACTTC; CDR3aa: CAWNRQGPNEQYF
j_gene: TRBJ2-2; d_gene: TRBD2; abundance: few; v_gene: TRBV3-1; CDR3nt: TGTGCCAGCAGCCAAGGACTAGCGGGGGGGCCCACCGGGGAGCTGTTTTTT; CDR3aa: CASSQGLAGGPTGELFF
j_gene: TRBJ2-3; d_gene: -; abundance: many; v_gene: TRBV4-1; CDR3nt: TGCGCCAGCAGCCAAGTTAACCTAGTTCACACAGATACGCAGTATTTT; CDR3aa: CASSQVNLVHTDTQYF
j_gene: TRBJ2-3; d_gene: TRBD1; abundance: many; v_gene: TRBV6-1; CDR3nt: TGTGCCAGCAGTCCACAGGGGGTGAGCACAGATACGCAGTATTTT; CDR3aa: CASSPQGVSTDTQYF
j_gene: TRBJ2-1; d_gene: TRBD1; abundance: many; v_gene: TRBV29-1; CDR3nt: TGCAGCGTTGACCTCGACAGGGCCTACAATGAGCAGTTCTTC; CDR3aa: CSVDLDRAYNEQFF
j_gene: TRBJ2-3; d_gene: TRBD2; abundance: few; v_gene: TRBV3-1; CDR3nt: TGTGCCAGCAGCCAAGAGGGGCTAGCGGAAAGACACACAGATACGCAGTATTTT; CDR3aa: CASSQEGLAERHTDTQYF
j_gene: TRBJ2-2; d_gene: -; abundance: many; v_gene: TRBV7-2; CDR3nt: TGTGCCAGCAGCCAATCCGTGAGGCCCACCGGGGAGCTGTTTTTT; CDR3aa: CASSQSVRPTGELFF
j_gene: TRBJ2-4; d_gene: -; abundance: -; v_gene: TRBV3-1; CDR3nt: TGTGCCAGCAGCCAAGATCGGCTAGCTAACATTCAGTACTTC; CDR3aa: CASSQDRLANIQYF
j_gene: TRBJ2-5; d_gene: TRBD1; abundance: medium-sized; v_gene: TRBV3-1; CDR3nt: TGTGCCAGCAGCCAGAAAACGGGACAGGGGGCTCGGCAAGAGACCCAGTACTTC; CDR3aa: CASSQKTGQGARQETQYF
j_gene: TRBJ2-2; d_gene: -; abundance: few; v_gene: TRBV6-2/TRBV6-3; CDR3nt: TGTGCCAGCAAGGGTGGGTTTAACACCGGGGAGCTGTTTTTT; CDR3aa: CASKGGFNTGELFF
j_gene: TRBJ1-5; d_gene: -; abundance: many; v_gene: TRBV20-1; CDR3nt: TGCAGTGCTAGAGCGGCGGGGGGGAACAATCAGCCCCAGCATTTT; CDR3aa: CSARAAGGNNQPQHF
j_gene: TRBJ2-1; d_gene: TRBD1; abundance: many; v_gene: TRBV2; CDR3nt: TGTGCCAGCAGCGAAAGGGGACAGGGACGTGAGCAGTTCTTC; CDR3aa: CASSERGQGREQFF
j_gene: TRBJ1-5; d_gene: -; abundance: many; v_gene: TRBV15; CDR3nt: TGTGCCACCAGCAGAGATGATCGTAGGGAGCACCCAGTCATGGATTTT; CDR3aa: CATSRDDRREHPVMDF
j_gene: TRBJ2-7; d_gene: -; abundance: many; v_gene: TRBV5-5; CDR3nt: TGTGCCAGCAGCTTGGCGTATGGTAGGGATCGGGACGAGCAGTACTTC; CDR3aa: CASSLAYGRDRDEQYF
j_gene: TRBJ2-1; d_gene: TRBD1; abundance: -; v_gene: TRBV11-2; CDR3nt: TGTGCCAGCAGCTTAGGTGACAGGGTCTACAATGAGCAGTTCTTC; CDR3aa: CASSLGDRVYNEQFF
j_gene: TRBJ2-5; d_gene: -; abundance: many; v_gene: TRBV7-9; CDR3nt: TGTGCCAGCAGCTTAGGGGGGGGCCTCCAAGAGACCCAGTACTTC; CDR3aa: CASSLGGGLQETQYF
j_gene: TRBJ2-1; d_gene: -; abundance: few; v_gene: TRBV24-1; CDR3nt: TGTGCCACCAGCCCCGACGAATACAATGAGCAGTTCTTC; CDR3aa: CATSPDEYNEQFF
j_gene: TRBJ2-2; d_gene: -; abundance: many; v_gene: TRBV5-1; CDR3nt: TGCGCCAGCAGCTTGGTCTGGCAGGAGCTGTTTTTT; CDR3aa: CASSLVWQELFF
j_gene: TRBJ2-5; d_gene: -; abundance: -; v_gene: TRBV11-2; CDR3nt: TGTGCCAGCAGCTTTTTCCTAGGGAGTACGGAGACCCAGTACTTC; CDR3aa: CASSFFLGSTETQYF
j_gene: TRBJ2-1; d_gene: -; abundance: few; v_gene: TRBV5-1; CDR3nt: TGCGCCAGCAGCTTTGACAGGCTTTCCTACAATGAGCAGTTCTTC; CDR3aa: CASSFDRLSYNEQFF
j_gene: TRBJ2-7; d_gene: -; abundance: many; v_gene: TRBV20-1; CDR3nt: TGCAGTGCCTCTTGGGACCACTACGAGCAGTACTTC; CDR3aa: CSASWDHYEQYF
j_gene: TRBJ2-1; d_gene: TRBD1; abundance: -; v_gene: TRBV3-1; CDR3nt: TGTGCCAGCAGCCAAAAGACAGGGGGCGGGGGCTCCTACAATGAGCAGTTCTTC; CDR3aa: CASSQKTGGGGSYNEQFF
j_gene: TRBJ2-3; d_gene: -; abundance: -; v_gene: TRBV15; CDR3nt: TGTGCCACCAGCAGGGGGGCCGGGCAGTATTTT; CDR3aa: CATSRGAGQYF
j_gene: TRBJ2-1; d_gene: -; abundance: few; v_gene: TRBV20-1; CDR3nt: TGCAGTGCTGTTCAATCCCTTAGCTCCTACAATGAGCAGTTCTTC; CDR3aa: CSAVQSLSSYNEQFF
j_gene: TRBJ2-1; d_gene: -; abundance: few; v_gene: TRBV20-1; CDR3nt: TGCAGTGCTAGTTATTATGGCGAGCAGTTCTTC; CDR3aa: CSASYYGEQFF
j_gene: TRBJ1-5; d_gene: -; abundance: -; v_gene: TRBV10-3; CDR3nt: TGTGCCATCAGGCAGGACCTTAATCAGCCCCAGCATTTT; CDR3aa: CAIRQDLNQPQHF
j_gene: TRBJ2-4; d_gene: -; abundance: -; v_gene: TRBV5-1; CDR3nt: TGCGCCAGCAGCTTGGCCGGGGGCTATTACAACATTCAGTACTTC; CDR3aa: CASSLAGGYYNIQYF
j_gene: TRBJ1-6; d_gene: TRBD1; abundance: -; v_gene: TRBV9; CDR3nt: TGTGCCAGCAGCGCATCACCTAGGGCGGGACAGAATAATTCACCCCTCCACTTT; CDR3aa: CASSASPRAGQNNSPLHF
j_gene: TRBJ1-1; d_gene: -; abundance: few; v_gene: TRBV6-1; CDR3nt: TGTGCCAGCTTTCACGGGGGGCGCAGGACTGAAGCTTTCTTT; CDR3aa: CASFHGGRRTEAFF
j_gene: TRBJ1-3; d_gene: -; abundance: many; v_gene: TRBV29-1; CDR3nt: TGCAGCGTCCACAGCGATGGAAACACCATATATTTT; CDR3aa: CSVHSDGNTIYF
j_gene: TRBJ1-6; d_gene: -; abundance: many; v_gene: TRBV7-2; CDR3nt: TGTGCCAGCAGCTTATTTTTCGACAGAGCCTATTCACCCCTCCACTTT; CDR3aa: CASSLFFDRAYSPLHF
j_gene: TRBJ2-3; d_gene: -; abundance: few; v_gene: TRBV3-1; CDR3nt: TGTGCCAGCCGTGCGGGGAGCACAGATACGCAGTATTTT; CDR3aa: CASRAGSTDTQYF
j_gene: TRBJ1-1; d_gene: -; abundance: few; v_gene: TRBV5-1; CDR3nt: TGCGCCAGCAGCTTGGATAACAGGAGATACACTGAAGCTTTCTTT; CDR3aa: CASSLDNRRYTEAFF